This TCR beta chain was recorded in a study of blood T cells in healthy people across ages. CDR3 length: 14 residues. V dropped 5 bases and J dropped 4; count of bases not matched to a gene: 5. Next came a second PCR, run for about 6 to 12 cycles, which used a sample-barcoded 5' primer along with a J-beta primer mix. TCRdb re-called the 5' RACE reads with MiXCR, one entry per CDR3 protein. Counted here are 850,000 to 1,000,000 distinct CDR3 sequences, 45% to 50% occurring once; the ten biggest clones make up around an eighth. The clonotype comes from a man aged 25-45 years in good health. Sequencing was carried out using blood. The chain joins TRBV12-3 or TRBV12-4 to TRBJ2-1; 7 bases are a match to TRBD2. The CDR3 DNA reads TGTGCCAGCAGTCTTCTAGCGGCATACAATGAGCAGTTCTTC. Protein sequence: CASSLLAAYNEQFF.